This T cell receptor beta chain emerged from a study of T cells in Graves' hyperthyroidism and ophthalmopathy. The study's findings and limits: The model anticipated ophthalmopathy a median approximately 6.5 months pre-onset.

Researchers took RNA transcripts and amplified the TCR beta CDR3 regions from them. The HTBI set primed first-round TCR CDR3 RT-PCR. TCRdb re-called the multiplex PCR reads with MiXCR, one entry per CDR3 protein. The table records under 300,000 distinct CDR3 sequences, approximately 14% of them present only once. On this clonotype: Its antigen remains unidentified. Just one base apart from a much larger clone, this may be a read error.

Trimming took 3 bases from V and 9 from J; bases not matched to a gene: 13. From germline, CDR1 is SGDLS and CDR2 YYNGEE. This CDR3 is 15 amino acids long. The V call is TRBV9, the J call TRBJ2-7, with 9 bases aligning to TRBD1. Sequencing was done on a sample of blood. The sequence derives from a woman in her forties or fifties with Graves' hyperthyroidism that later progressed to Graves' ophthalmopathy. Here the CDR3 DNA reads TGTGCCAGCAGCGCTACAGGGGGCGCAGGAGACGGGCAGTACTTC. Translating it yields CASSATGGAGDGQYF.